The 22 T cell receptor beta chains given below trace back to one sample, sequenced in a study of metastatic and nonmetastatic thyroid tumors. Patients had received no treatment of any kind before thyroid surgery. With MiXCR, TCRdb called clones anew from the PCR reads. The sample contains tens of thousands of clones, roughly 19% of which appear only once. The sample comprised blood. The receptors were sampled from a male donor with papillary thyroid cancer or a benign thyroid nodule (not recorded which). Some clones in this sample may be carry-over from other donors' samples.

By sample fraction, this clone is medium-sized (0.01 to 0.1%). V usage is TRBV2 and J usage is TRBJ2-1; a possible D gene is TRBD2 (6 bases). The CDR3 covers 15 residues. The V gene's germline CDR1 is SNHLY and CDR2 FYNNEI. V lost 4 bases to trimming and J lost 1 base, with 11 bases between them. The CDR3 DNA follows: TGTGCCAGCAGTGCCGTTGCGGGATCCTACAATGAGCAGTTCTTC. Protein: CASSAVAGSYNEQFF.

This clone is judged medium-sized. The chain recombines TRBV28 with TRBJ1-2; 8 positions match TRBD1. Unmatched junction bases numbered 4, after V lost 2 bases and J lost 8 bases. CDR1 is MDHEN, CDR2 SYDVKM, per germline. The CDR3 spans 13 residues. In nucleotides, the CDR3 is TGTGCCAGCAGTTTAATGACAGGGGACGGCTACACCTTC. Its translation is CASSLMTGDGYTF.

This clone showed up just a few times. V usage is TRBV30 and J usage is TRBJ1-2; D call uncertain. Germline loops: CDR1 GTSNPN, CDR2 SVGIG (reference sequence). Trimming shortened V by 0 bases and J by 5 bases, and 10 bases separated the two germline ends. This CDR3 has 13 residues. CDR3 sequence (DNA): TGTGCCTGGAGTGTGGCAGCAGAGTATGGCTACACCTTC. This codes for CAWSVAAEYGYTF.

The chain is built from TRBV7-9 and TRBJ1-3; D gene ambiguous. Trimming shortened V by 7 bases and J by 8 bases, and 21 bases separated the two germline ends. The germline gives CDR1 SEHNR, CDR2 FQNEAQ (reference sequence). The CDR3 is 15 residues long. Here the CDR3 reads CASIPPPHPEDTIYF. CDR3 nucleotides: TGTGCCAGCATCCCCCCCCCCCACCCGGAGGACACCATATATTTT.

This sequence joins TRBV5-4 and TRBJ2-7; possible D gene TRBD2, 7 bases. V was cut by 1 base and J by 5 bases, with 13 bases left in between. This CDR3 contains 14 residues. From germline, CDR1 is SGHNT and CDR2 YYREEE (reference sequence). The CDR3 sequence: CASSLIQGGNEQYF. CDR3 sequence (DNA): TGTGCCAGCAGCTTGATACAGGGAGGGAACGAGCAGTACTTC.

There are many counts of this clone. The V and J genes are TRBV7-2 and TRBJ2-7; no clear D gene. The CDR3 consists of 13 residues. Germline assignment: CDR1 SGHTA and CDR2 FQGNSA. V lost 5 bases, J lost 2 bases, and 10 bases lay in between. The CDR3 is CASSPIDTYEQYF. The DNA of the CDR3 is TGTGCCAGCAGCCCGATTGACACCTACGAGCAGTACTTC.

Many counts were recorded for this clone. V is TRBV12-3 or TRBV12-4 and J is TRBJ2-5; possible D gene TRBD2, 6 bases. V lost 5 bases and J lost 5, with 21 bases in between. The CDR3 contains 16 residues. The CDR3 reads CASSPTPGLTSETQYF. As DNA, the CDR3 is TGTGCCAGCAGTCCCACCCCGGGACTGACATCGGAGACCCAGTACTTC.

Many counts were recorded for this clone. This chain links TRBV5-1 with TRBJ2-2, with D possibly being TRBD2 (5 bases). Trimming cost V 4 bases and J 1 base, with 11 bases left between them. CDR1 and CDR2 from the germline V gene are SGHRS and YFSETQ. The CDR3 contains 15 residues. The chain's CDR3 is CASSVEAQNTGELFF. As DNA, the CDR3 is TGCGCCAGCAGCGTGGAGGCGCAGAACACCGGGGAGCTGTTTTTT.

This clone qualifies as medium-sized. The CDR3 DNA follows: TGTGCCAGCGGCCTCTCCTACGAGCAGTACTTC. Its translation: CASGLSYEQYF. V usage is TRBV27 and J usage is TRBJ2-7; no firm D call. Germline lookup yields CDR1 MNHEY and CDR2 SMNVEV (reference sequence). V gave up 8 bases and J gave up 0 bases, with 5 bases separating them. The CDR3 runs to 11 residues.

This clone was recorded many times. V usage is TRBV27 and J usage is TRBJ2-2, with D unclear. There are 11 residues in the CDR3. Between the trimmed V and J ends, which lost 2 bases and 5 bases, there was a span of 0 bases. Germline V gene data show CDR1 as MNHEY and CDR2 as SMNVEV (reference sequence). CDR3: CASSLTGELFF. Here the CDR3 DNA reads TGTGCCAGCAGTTTAACCGGGGAGCTGTTTTTT.

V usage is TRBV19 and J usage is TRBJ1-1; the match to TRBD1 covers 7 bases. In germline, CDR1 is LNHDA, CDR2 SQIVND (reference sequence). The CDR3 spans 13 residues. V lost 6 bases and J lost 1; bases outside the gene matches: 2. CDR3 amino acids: CASRQGQNTEAFF. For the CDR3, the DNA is TGTGCCAGTAGACAGGGGCAGAACACTGAAGCTTTCTTT.

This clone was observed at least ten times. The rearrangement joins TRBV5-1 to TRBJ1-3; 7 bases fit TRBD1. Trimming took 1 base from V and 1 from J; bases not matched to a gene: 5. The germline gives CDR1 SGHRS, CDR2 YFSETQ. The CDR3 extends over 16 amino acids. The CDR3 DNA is TGCGCCAGCAGCTTGAGAGTGACAGGGTCTGGAAACACCATATATTTT. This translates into CASSLRVTGSGNTIYF.

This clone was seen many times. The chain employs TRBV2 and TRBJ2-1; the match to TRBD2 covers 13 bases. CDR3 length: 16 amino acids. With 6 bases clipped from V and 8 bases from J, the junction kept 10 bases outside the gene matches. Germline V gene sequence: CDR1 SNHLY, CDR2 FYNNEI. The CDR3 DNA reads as TGTGCCAGCAGGGAACTAGCGGGAGGGCCGGGGGATGAGCAGTTCTTC. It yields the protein CASRELAGGPGDEQFF. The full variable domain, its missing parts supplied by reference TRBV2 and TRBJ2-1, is EPEVTQTPSHQVTQMGQEVILRCVPISNHLYFYWYRQILGQKVEFLVSFYNNEISEKSEIFDDQFSVERPDGSNFTLKIRSTKLEDSAMYFCASRELAGGPGDEQFFGPGTRLTVL.

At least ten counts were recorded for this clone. In DNA, the CDR3 is TGCGCCAGCAGCCAAGCACTAGCGGGAGGAGAGACCCAGTACTTC. Its protein is CASSQALAGGETQYF. This chain links TRBV4-1 with TRBJ2-5; 12 bases match TRBD2. Germline V gene data show CDR1 as MGHRA and CDR2 as YSYEKL. V lost 1 base and J lost 4; bases outside the gene matches: 1. The CDR3 runs 15 residues.

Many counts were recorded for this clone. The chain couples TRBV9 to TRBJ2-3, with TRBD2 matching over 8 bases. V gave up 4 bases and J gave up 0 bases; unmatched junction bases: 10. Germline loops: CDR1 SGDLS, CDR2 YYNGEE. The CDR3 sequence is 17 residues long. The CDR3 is CASSPLGRVVSTDTQYF. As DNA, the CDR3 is TGTGCCAGCAGCCCACTCGGGAGGGTCGTTAGCACAGATACGCAGTATTTT.

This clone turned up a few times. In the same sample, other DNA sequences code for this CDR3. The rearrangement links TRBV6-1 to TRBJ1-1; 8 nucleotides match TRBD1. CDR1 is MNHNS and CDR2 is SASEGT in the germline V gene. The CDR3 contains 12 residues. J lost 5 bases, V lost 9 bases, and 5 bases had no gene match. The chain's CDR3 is CASSQGATEAFF. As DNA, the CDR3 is TGTGCCAGTAGTCAGGGGGCAACTGAAGCTTTCTTT.

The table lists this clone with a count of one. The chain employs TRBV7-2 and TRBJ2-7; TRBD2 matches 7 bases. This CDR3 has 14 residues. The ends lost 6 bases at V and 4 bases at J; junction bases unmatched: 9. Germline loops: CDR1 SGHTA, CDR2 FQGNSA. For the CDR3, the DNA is TGTGCCAGCAGAACCGGAGGCGGGAGATACGAGCAGTACTTC. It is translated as CASRTGGGRYEQYF. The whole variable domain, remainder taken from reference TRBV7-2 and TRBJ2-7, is GAGVSQSPSNKVTEKGKDVELRCDPISGHTALYWYRQSLGQGLEFLIYFQGNSAPDKSGLPSDRFSAERTGGSVSTLTIQRTQQEDSAVYLCASRTGGGRYEQYFGPGTRLTVT.

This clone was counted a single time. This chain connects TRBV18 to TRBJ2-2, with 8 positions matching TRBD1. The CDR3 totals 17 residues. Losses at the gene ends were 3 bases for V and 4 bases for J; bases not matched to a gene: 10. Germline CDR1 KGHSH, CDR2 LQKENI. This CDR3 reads CASSPTGVADFTGELFF. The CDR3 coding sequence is TGTGCCAGCTCACCGACAGGGGTGGCAGATTTCACCGGGGAGCTGTTTTTT. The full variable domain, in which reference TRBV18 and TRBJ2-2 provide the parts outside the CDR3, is NAGVMQNPRHLVRRRGQEARLRCSPMKGHSHVYWYRQLPEEGLKFMVYLQKENIIDESGMPKERFSAEFPKEGPSILRIQQVVRGDSAAYFCASSPTGVADFTGELFFGEGSRLTVL.

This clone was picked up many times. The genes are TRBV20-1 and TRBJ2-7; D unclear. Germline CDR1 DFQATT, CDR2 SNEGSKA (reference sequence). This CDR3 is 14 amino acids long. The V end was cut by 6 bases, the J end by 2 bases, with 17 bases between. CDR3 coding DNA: TGCAGTGCCAGTGACTCTAACCTACCCTACGAGCAGTACTTC. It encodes CSASDSNLPYEQYF.

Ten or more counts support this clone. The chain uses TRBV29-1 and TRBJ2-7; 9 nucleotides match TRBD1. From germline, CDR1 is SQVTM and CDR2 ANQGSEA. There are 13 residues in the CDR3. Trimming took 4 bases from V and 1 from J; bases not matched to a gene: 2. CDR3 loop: CSVAGTGSYEQYF. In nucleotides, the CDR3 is TGCAGCGTTGCCGGGACAGGGTCCTACGAGCAGTACTTC.

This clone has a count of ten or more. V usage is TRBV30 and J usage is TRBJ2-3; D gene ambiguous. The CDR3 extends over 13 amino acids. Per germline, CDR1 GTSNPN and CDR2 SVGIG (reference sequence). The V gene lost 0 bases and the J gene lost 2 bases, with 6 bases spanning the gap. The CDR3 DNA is TGTGCCTGGAGTGTACAAGACACAGATACGCAGTATTTT. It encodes CAWSVQDTDTQYF.

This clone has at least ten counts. The CDR3 loop is CASSLGQDPLKPQHF. For the CDR3, the DNA is TGTGCCAGCAGCTTGGGACAGGACCCCTTGAAACCCCAGCATTTT. The V and J genes are TRBV7-2 and TRBJ1-5; 8 bases fit TRBD1. The CDR3 extends over 15 amino acids. With V trimmed by 3 bases and J by 10 bases, 11 bases remained unmatched. Germline assignment: CDR1 SGHTA and CDR2 FQGNSA.